Listed below are T cell receptor beta chains from one sample, sequenced in a study of beta chain features in type 1 diabetes. Method: immunoSEQ multiplex PCR; TCRdb's copy keeps in-frame clones and lacks some. The sample yields under 150,000 clones, around 7% seen once. The sample taken for sequencing was central memory CD4+ T cells from blood. These receptors were collected from a woman aged 30 to 39 in good health. Both conserved end residues are part of each CDR3. A D gene is named only where the DNA matches it firmly. Rows may omit the clone size; those that give it use once, few, many or a size class.

TRBJ1-2,few,-,TRBV7-2,CASTQSQDSYGYTF,TGTGCCAGCACTCAAAGCCAGGACAGTTATGGCTACACCTTC
TRBJ2-7,-,TRBD1,TRBV6-5,CASSSTGGLRDEQYF,TGTGCCAGCAGTTCGACAGGGGGCCTCCGGGACGAGCAGTACTTC
TRBJ1-2,few,TRBD1,TRBV4-2,CASSQDQKGAYGYTF,TGTGCCAGCAGCCAAGATCAAAAGGGGGCTTATGGCTACACCTTC
TRBJ1-1,few,TRBD1,TRBV7-2,CASSPRQGLNTEAFF,TGTGCCAGCAGCCCAAGACAGGGCCTGAACACTGAAGCTTTCTTT
TRBJ2-6,-,TRBD1,TRBV28,CASRRQGSGANVLTF,TGTGCCAGCAGACGACAGGGATCTGGGGCCAACGTCCTGACTTTC
TRBJ2-5,-,-,TRBV11-2,CASSPEKQETQYF,TGTGCCAGCAGCCCCGAGAAGCAAGAGACCCAGTACTTC
TRBJ2-7,few,TRBD2,TRBV7-2,CASSPPAGAAEQYF,TGTGCCAGCAGCCCTCCCGCGGGAGCGGCCGAGCAGTACTTC
TRBJ2-3,-,TRBD1,TRBV19,CASGSQGTDTQYF,TGTGCCAGTGGGTCACAGGGGACAGATACGCAGTATTTT
TRBJ1-2,-,-,TRBV7-2,CASSPGDYGYTF,TGTGCCAGCAGCCCAGGGGACTATGGCTACACCTTC
TRBJ2-7,-,-,TRBV28,CASSPLRRSYEQYF,TGTGCCAGCAGTCCCCTCAGGCGCTCCTACGAGCAGTACTTC
TRBJ2-1,few,TRBD1,TRBV6-1,CASFKDRDNEQFF,TGTGCCAGCTTTAAGGACAGGGATAATGAGCAGTTCTTC
TRBJ1-4,few,-,TRBV5-1,CASSSRTAGTNEKLFF,TGCGCCAGCAGCTCCAGGACCGCGGGAACTAATGAAAAACTGTTTTTT
TRBJ2-1,few,TRBD2,TRBV5-5,CASSTRTSLVFQEQFF,TGTGCCAGCAGCACCAGGACTAGCTTAGTCTTCCAGGAGCAGTTCTTC
TRBJ2-7,few,TRBD1,TRBV20-1,CSAGGTGGQYF,TGCAGTGCGGGCGGGACAGGGGGACAGTACTTC
TRBJ2-7,few,TRBD2,TRBV6-1,CASIGLAGGQREQYF,TGTGCCAGCATAGGACTAGCGGGAGGACAGAGAGAGCAGTACTTC
TRBJ2-7,-,TRBD1,TRBV5-1,CASSLGGTGWYEQYF,TGCGCCAGCAGCTTGGGAGGGACAGGGTGGTACGAGCAGTACTTC
TRBJ1-2,-,TRBD1,TRBV28,CASRTRTGSYGYTF,TGTGCCAGCAGGACTAGGACAGGGAGTTATGGCTACACCTTC
TRBJ1-5,-,-,TRBV10-3,CAISEVGRTQHF,TGTGCCATCAGTGAGGTGGGCAGGACCCAGCATTTT
TRBJ2-5,few,-,TRBV20-1,CSEDGIETQYF,TGCAGTGAGGACGGGATTGAGACCCAGTACTTC
TRBJ2-7,few,-,TRBV25-1,CASSELGGSYEQYF,TGTGCCAGCAGTGAATTGGGGGGCTCCTACGAGCAGTACTTC
TRBJ1-3,few,-,TRBV28,CASSLSRRGSGNTIYF,TGTGCCAGCAGCCTGTCACGACGGGGCTCTGGAAACACCATATATTTT
TRBJ2-7,-,-,TRBV15,CATSTGGYEQYF,TGTGCCACCAGCACAGGAGGCTACGAGCAGTACTTC
TRBJ2-6,few,TRBD1,TRBV2,CASRTGTSGANVLTF,TGTGCCAGCAGGACAGGGACCTCTGGGGCCAACGTCCTGACTTTC
TRBJ2-7,few,TRBD1,TRBV4-3,CASSYGTGTYEQYF,TGCGCCAGCAGTTACGGGACAGGGACGTACGAGCAGTACTTC